The 27 T cell receptor beta chains below come from one sample, sequenced in a study of CDR3 diversity in severe acne. TCRdb used MiXCR to reprocess the PCR reads, holding one entry per CDR3 protein. The sample yields more than 80,000 distinct CDR3 sequences, less than 65% seen once. Specimen: blood. These TCRs come from a male donor with severe acne vulgaris.

The count of this clonotype is one. The CDR3, as DNA: TGTGCCAGCAGTTACGGCCGGGACAGTGGACCGAGCTCCTACAATGAGCAGTTCTTC. Encoded protein: CASSYGRDSGPSSYNEQFF. V and J are TRBV6-6 and TRBJ2-1; 7 nucleotides line up with TRBD1. Trimming at V came to 2 bases and at J to 0 bases, leaving 13 bases not matched to a gene. Germline CDR1 reads MNHNY; CDR2 reads SVGAGI (reference sequence). The CDR3 loop spans 19 amino acids.

This clonotype has ten or more counts. The chain is built from TRBV6-5 and TRBJ2-1, with 14 bases that match TRBD2. V shed 7 bases, J shed 3 bases, and the junction held 11 bases outside the gene matches. Germline V gene sequence: CDR1 MNHEY, CDR2 SVGAGI. CDR3 length equals 18 residues. CDR3 sequence: CASTHGTSGSLSYNEQFF. The CDR3 nucleotides are TGTGCCAGCACCCACGGGACTAGCGGGAGCTTGAGCTACAATGAGCAGTTCTTC.

This clonotype was counted only a few times. The gene calls are TRBV12-5 and TRBJ1-1; D not resolved. The CDR3 loop spans 13 amino acids. Germline V gene sequence: CDR1 LGHNT, CDR2 FRNRAP. Trimming pared 2 bases from V and 5 bases from J, leaving 9 bases between. CDR3 in amino acids: CASGLRRETEAFF. CDR3 bases: TGTGCTAGTGGTTTGCGAAGGGAAACTGAAGCTTTCTTT.

V gene TRBV20-1 combines with J gene TRBJ2-5; 7 bases match TRBD2. The CDR3 contains 14 residues. Germline V CDR1 and CDR2: DFQATT, SNEGSKA (reference sequence). Trimming cost V 7 bases and J 5 bases; bases outside gene matches: 13. CDR3 bases: TGCAGTGGGAACGGGGGAGGGCCCTCGGAGACCCAGTACTTC. Translation gives CSGNGGGPSETQYF.

The CDR3 nucleotides read TGTGCCAGCAGCCAAGTCGGGATCTCCTCAGGGTACGAGCAGTACTTC. Residues: CASSQVGISSGYEQYF. The chain recombines TRBV3-1 with TRBJ2-7; D is tentatively TRBD1 or TRBD2 (5 bases each). The CDR3 is made up of 16 amino acids. Germline CDR1 LGHDT, CDR2 YNNKEL (reference sequence). Trimming removed 1 base from V and 4 bases from J, with 17 bases in between.

The chain combines TRBV9 with TRBJ2-7; 9 positions match TRBD2. V dropped 1 base and J dropped 1; count of bases not matched to a gene: 3. The germline V gene has CDR1 SGDLS and CDR2 YYNGEE. The CDR3 runs 15 residues. The CDR3 protein is CASSVLAGGSYEQYF. Here the CDR3 DNA reads TGTGCCAGCAGCGTATTGGCGGGAGGGTCCTACGAGCAGTACTTC.

This clonotype was seen many times. One end of the junction varies from germline; a read error may be responsible. The V gene is TRBV7-7, the J gene TRBJ2-5, with TRBD1 as a possible D gene (6 bases). The CDR3 extends over 13 amino acids. The germline V gene encodes CDR1 SSHAT and CDR2 FNYEAQ (reference sequence). CDR3 sequence reads: CASSQDRQETQYF. The CDR3 DNA reads TGTGCTAGCAGCCAAGACAGGCAAGAGACCCAGTACTTC.

This clonotype was observed once. This may come from a read error, since a much larger clone is one base off. CDR3 in amino acids: CSVEDRGGANTGEPFF. CDR3 DNA: TGCAGCGTTGAAGATCGCGGGGGCGCGAACACCGGGGAGCCGTTTTTT. This sequence joins TRBV29-1 and TRBJ2-2, with D perhaps TRBD2 (7 bases). CDR1 SQVTM and CDR2 ANQGSEA come from the germline V gene. CDR3 size: 16 residues.

V is TRBV10-2 and J is TRBJ1-2; TRBD1 matches 9 bases. CDR1 is WSHSY and CDR2 is SAAADI in the germline V gene. V shed 7 bases, J shed 4 bases, and the junction held 10 bases outside the gene matches. There are 15 residues in the CDR3. The CDR3 loop reads CASTERQGESYGYTF. The CDR3 DNA sequence: TGCGCCAGCACCGAGAGACAGGGGGAGAGCTATGGCTACACCTTC.

J is TRBJ1-1 and V is TRBV7-9, with TRBD1 identical over 7 bases. With V trimmed by 5 bases and J by 1 base, 4 bases remained unmatched. CDR1 is SEHNR and CDR2 is FQNEAQ in the germline V gene (reference sequence). The CDR3 loop spans 14 amino acids. The CDR3 nucleotides are TGTGCCAGCAGCATAACAGGGGAGAACACTGAAGCTTTCTTT. Translating gives CASSITGENTEAFF.

In this sample, this clonotype turned up a few times. The V and J genes are TRBV6-6 and TRBJ2-2, with D uncertain. Trimming pared 7 bases from V and 6 bases from J, leaving 18 bases between. CDR1 and CDR2 (germline): MNHNY, SVGAGI (reference sequence). This CDR3 region has 15 residues. In nucleotides, the CDR3 is TGTGCCAGCATCAATGCACTACATTCCCCCGGGGAGCTGTTTTTT. Amino acids: CASINALHSPGELFF.

CDR3: CASSLDGREGNTEAFF. The CDR3 DNA follows: TGTGCCAGCAGCTTAGACGGCCGTGAAGGGAACACTGAAGCTTTCTTT. J is TRBJ1-1 and V is TRBV11-3, with no clear D. The CDR3 runs to 16 residues. The V and J ends lost 0 bases and 1 base respectively, with 12 bases between them. Germline V CDR1 and CDR2: SGHNT, YENEEA.

This clonotype was seen repeatedly, ten times or more. This rearrangement joins TRBV19 to TRBJ2-2, with 7 bases aligning to TRBD1. The junction had 7 bases not matched to a gene; V was cut back by 6 bases and J by 3 bases. The CDR3 has 15 residues. Germline CDR1 is LNHDA and CDR2 is SQIVND (reference sequence). The CDR3 nucleotides are TGTGCCAGTAGCGAGACTGACAGGGACACCGGGGAGCTGTTTTTT. Translated: CASSETDRDTGELFF.

This clonotype was recorded at least ten times. The chain is built from TRBV7-2 and TRBJ2-7, with 7 bases lining up with TRBD2. Trimming removed 5 bases from V and 2 bases from J; junction bases left unmatched: 9. The CDR3 sequence is 15 residues long. Germline V lookup: CDR1 SGHTA, CDR2 FQGNSA. The CDR3 region is CASSPPAGVPYEQYV. The DNA for the CDR3 is TGTGCCAGCAGCCCTCCGGCGGGGGTCCCCTACGAGCAGTACGTC.

This clonotype showed up just a few times. This chain uses TRBV28 with TRBJ1-3; possible D gene TRBD1, 5 bases. Germline lookup yields CDR1 MDHEN and CDR2 SYDVKM. V was clipped by 6 bases and J by 0 bases, with 12 bases between them. The CDR3 runs to 15 residues. The CDR3 here is CASRLGLNSGNTIYF. CDR3 nucleotides: TGTGCCAGCAGGTTGGGACTGAACTCTGGAAACACCATATATTTT.

This clonotype was seen more than once but under ten times. J is TRBJ2-5 and V is TRBV19; TRBD2 matches at 11 bases. Germline CDR1 reads LNHDA; CDR2 reads SQIVND (reference sequence). The CDR3 contains 17 residues. V dropped 5 bases and J dropped 3; count of bases not matched to a gene: 11. The CDR3 region has the DNA TGTGCCAGTAGTCCCAAGGGACTAGCGGAGTATAAAGAGACCCAGTACTTC. Its translation: CASSPKGLAEYKETQYF.

For this clonotype: Since a much larger clone is just one base distant, this may be a read error. DNA of the CDR3: TGTGCCAGCAGCCGACAGAACGAGCAGTACTTC. Its translation: CASSRQNEQYF. The gene calls are TRBV7-9 and TRBJ2-4, with D possibly matching TRBD1 (5 bases). The assigned J gene may be wrong: the sequence end matches TRBJ2-7 better. The length of the CDR3 is 11 residues. CDR1 SEHNR and CDR2 FQNEAQ come from the germline V gene (reference sequence).

V usage is TRBV6-2 or TRBV6-3 and J usage is TRBJ1-3; D gene uncertain. V was pared by 2 bases and J by 4 bases, with 15 bases between. The CDR3 length is 16 residues. The V gene's germline CDR1 is MNHEY and CDR2 SVGEGT. The DNA of the CDR3 is TGTGCCAGCAGTTACGACGCCCCGTTGCGCGGAAACACCATATATTTT. Translating it yields CASSYDAPLRGNTIYF.

The chain has TRBV9 and TRBJ2-5; perhaps TRBD2 as D (6 bases). Germline V gives CDR1 SGDLS, CDR2 YYNGEE. The CDR3 contains 15 residues. Trimming removed 0 bases at V and 5 bases at J, with 14 bases between. CDR3 nucleotides: TGTGCCAGCAGCGTAGGGGCGGGATCGGTGGAGACCCAGTACTTC. Encoded protein: CASSVGAGSVETQYF.

The chain links TRBV29-1 to TRBJ1-5; 8 bases fit TRBD1. The CDR3 is 14 residues long. Germline assignment: CDR1 SQVTM and CDR2 ANQGSEA. Trimming at V came to 4 bases and at J to 3 bases, leaving 5 bases not matched to a gene. The CDR3 nucleotides read TGCAGCGTTGGGGGGACAGGAGACAATCAGCCCCAGCATTTT. This encodes CSVGGTGDNQPQHF.

For this clonotype: One end of the junction is discordant with germline, which a read error may explain. The rearrangement joins TRBV2 to TRBJ1-4, with D possibly TRBD1 on 6 matching bases. The CDR3 runs to 15 residues. Germline lookup yields CDR1 SNHLY and CDR2 FYNNEI. CDR3 loop: CASSQGSGVNEKLFF. CDR3 DNA: TGCGCCAGCAGCCAGGGTTCAGGGGTAAATGAAAAACTGTTTTTT.

The V and J genes are TRBV25-1 and TRBJ2-5; 8 bases align to TRBD1. Trimming at V came to 4 bases and at J to 4 bases, leaving 5 bases not matched to a gene. Germline V lookup: CDR1 MGHDK, CDR2 SYGVNS. The CDR3 loop spans 14 amino acids. This CDR3 is CASSAPGGGETQYF. DNA for the CDR3: TGTGCCAGCAGTGCCCCAGGGGGCGGAGAGACCCAGTACTTC.

V and J are TRBV19 and TRBJ2-3, with 11 bases aligning to TRBD2. Losses at the gene ends were 1 base for V and 6 bases for J; bases not matched to a gene: 9. This CDR3 contains 17 residues. CDR1 LNHDA and CDR2 SQIVND come from the germline V gene (reference sequence). The CDR3: CASSIGYSGRAKDTQYF. In DNA, the CDR3 is TGTGCCAGTAGTATAGGGTATAGCGGGAGGGCCAAGGATACGCAGTATTTT.

This clonotype was counted many times. The chain joins TRBV6-5 to TRBJ2-7, with 10 bases matching TRBD1. Germline assignment: CDR1 MNHEY and CDR2 SVGAGI. The CDR3 runs to 14 residues. V lost 7 bases to trimming and J lost 2 bases; unmatched junction nucleotides: 5. The CDR3 DNA reads as TGTGCCAGCAAGTCGGGACAGGGGCCCTACGAGCAGTACGTC. Translated, it gives CASKSGQGPYEQYV.

Many counts were recorded for this clonotype. The chain has TRBV7-9 and TRBJ1-2; D call uncertain. The germline V and J ends were trimmed by 0 bases and 9 bases, with 8 bases remaining between them. Germline values: CDR1 SEHNR, CDR2 FQNEAQ (reference sequence). This CDR3 is built from 12 residues. The CDR3 sequence is CASSLADVSYTF. CDR3 coding DNA: TGTGCCAGCAGCTTAGCAGACGTTAGCTACACCTTC.

This clonotype has more than one count but fewer than ten. A junction end diverges from the germline sequence, so it may reflect a read error. The J gene is TRBJ1-2, the V gene TRBV10-2, with D hard to call. This CDR3 has 14 amino acids. Germline V lookup: CDR1 WSHSY, CDR2 SAAADI. CDR3 in amino acids: CASSETGTNYGYTF. The DNA for the CDR3 is TGTGCCAGCAGTGAAACTGGGACTAACTATGGCTACACCTTC.

This clonotype was picked up many times. This chain joins TRBV27 and TRBJ2-1; D may be TRBD1 (5 bases). Trimming took 1 base from V and 1 from J, leaving 11 bases between them. Germline-derived CDR1 and CDR2 are MNHEY and SMNVEV (reference sequence). The CDR3 has 16 residues. CDR3 sequence (DNA): TGTGCCAGCAGTTTATTCCACAGGCCTTCCTACAATGAGCAGTTCTTC. Translation: CASSLFHRPSYNEQFF.